Reported below is one T cell receptor (beta chain). Method: immunoSEQ multiplex PCR; TCRdb's copy keeps in-frame clones and lacks some. The sample has 95,000 to 110,000 clones, roughly nine tenths seen once. This sample stems from a study of T cell responses to AZD1222 COVID-19 vaccine. V gave up 3 bases and J gave up 4 bases, with 7 bases separating them. CDR1 is LNHDA and CDR2 is SQIVND in the germline V gene (reference sequence). This CDR3 has 13 amino acids. The clonotype comes from an adult in good health. Here the sequenced sample was peripheral blood, taken on day 0 of AZD1222 vaccination. The chain employs TRBV19 and TRBJ2-1; unclear D gene. CDR3 sequence reads: CASSMNTYNEQFF. Here the CDR3 DNA reads TGTGCCAGTAGTATGAACACGTACAATGAGCAGTTCTTC.